This TCR beta chain was retrieved from a study of T cells expressing NK-cell markers (dated by TCRdb to 2018 to 2020). A note on the overall study: In sorted CD3+CD56+NKG2C+, CD3+CD56+NKG2C- and CD3+CD56-NKG2C+ T-cell subsets from several donors, TCR beta-chain repertoires were profiled. Among the eight sequenced donors, seven were HCMV-seropositive and one was HCMV-seronegative. Randomly selected healthy volunteers, three men and five women, were used as the eight sequenced donors. Libraries were sequenced as 2 x 150 bp reads on Illumina HiSeq 2000/2500, MiSeq or NextSeq.

In the germline V gene (reference sequence), CDR1 corresponds to DFQATT and CDR2 to SNEGSKA. Reading from cysteine to phenylalanine, the CDR3 counts 12 amino acids. DNA was not recorded. Instrument used: Illumina HiSeq 2000. 5'RACE template switching, by which a universal primer site and unique molecular identifiers were added, was used to make TCR beta cDNA libraries. cDNA synthesis was primed from the TCR beta constant segment, followed by two successive PCR amplification steps. In the authors' own workflow: MIGEC was used to demultiplex reads and group reads by UMI, and MiTCR was used to assemble and quantify clonotypes. To exclude erroneous sequences, only TCR cDNA sequences supported by at least two reads were retained. The tcR package was used for downstream repertoire analysis, and clonotypes were matched across fractions by CDR3 nucleotide sequence plus V segment. VDJmatch was used to annotate antigen specificity against VDJdb, with one amino acid substitution in CDR3 permitted. TCRdb reprocessed the reads, and each CDR3 protein sequence is entered once, without DNA. These V and J calls derive from TCRdb rather than the authors' analysis. The table of this sample itemizes around 380,000 distinct CDR3 sequences. The ten biggest clones cover around 11% of the sample.

A commercial ELISA kit detecting HCMV-specific IgG in serum was used to determine HCMV serostatus. Ficoll density gradient centrifugation was used to isolate peripheral blood mononuclear cells from blood. About this clonotype: Its specific antigen is unknown.

Overall study results and their limits: In about 6 donors, the dominant CD3+CD56+NKG2C+ clonotypes were found to rank among the top 10 CD8+ clonotypes and to make up about 1.0-7.0% of CD8+ T cells. Those dominant clonotypes were again the most abundant among CD3+CD56-NKG2C+ cells in four donors, at roughly 25-60.1%. Whether the expanded NKG2C-expressing T cell clones were specific for HCMV antigens remained unclear.

The origin of this receptor is a woman aged 50 to 60 in good health. Donor details come from another sample of the same person, matched by shared clones. The sequencing sample was made of blood T cells: a sorted CD56 or NKG2C T cell subset, CD4+ or CD8+ T cells, or bulk PBMC T cells (not recorded which). This chain joins TRBV20-1 to TRBJ1-1. The CDR3 region has the sequence CSARDREREAFF.